This TCR beta chain was captured in a study of cytomegalovirus exposure and HLA in healthy donors (dated by TCRdb to the late 2010s). Regarding the complete study: According to a later analysis, the 120 or so validation repertoires were produced on the same platform as the approximately 620 repertoires of the first cohort. The study aimed to test whether cataloging public T cell receptors could reveal signatures of past pathogen exposure. Along with the roughly 670-subject first cohort, a separate validation cohort of over a hundred different subjects was used. To predict cytomegalovirus infection status, the study brought together high-throughput TCR immunosequencing, statistical association of individual TCRs with disease status, and machine learning.

Library preparation was by the immunoSEQ multiplex PCR assay. On the study's bioinformatics: A statistical classification framework was built for diagnosing cytomegalovirus status from the catalog of TCR beta chain sequences. TCRdb took this table from immuneACCESS and kept in-frame rearrangements with V and J called. Such tables lack part of the clones; where checked against another copy, unresolved V genes explain under half of the gap, and the rest is unexplained. V, J and clone size reflect that table, while D and trimming were determined from the DNA. A total of fewer than 250,000 clones appear in this sample, about 87% of them only once. Jointly, the top ten make up 2% to 3% of the sample. As regards this clone: No cognate antigen has been identified for it. No quality values exist for individual bases; no much larger clone is one base distant.

The donors belonged to the validation cohort of over a hundred subjects, which was separate from the roughly 700-subject first cohort. What the work shows at the level of the full study, not this receptor alone: The validation cohort had no HLA typing available for a later analysis, so co-occurrence within that cohort was assessed over all 120 or so repertoires. According to the authors, the approach could potentially be generalized to other disease states and immunological phenotypes. In vitro tests confirmed that a few of the cytomegalovirus-associated TCR beta chains recognize cytomegalovirus antigens. Most TCR sequences were seen in very few donors, while some public TCRs were found in many individuals. The classifier was reported to diagnose cytomegalovirus status with high specificity and sensitivity in both the original cohort and the validation cohort. In the study, around 150 TCR beta chains were listed as associated with cytomegalovirus. A later analysis found that TCRs clustered in the first cohort also tended to co-occur in the approximately 120 validation repertoires, with 90% to 95% of cluster scores above 0.

Unmatched junction bases come to 10, with V trimmed by 6 bases and J by 3 bases. The germline V gene specifies MGHRA as CDR1 and YSYEKL as CDR2. Including the terminal cysteine and phenylalanine, the CDR3 comprises 16 residues. Solely the CDR3 DNA is kept, with 48 bases framed from the first base. The sequence came from a man aged 18 to 35 in good health and CMV-seronegative. The chain is assembled from TRBV4-1 and TRBJ2-1; 8 bases in between match TRBD1. Source material: PBMCs. The DNA sequence reads TGCGCCAGCAGAGCATCTGGGACAGGCAGCTACAATGAGCAGTTCTTC. Translated, this is CASRASGTGSYNEQFF.